This TCR beta chain was captured by sequencing in a study of T cell repertoires in cytomegalovirus infection. Study in general: Researchers turned to recently identified HLA-C-restricted CMV epitopes as well as well-studied HLA-B-restricted ones. A matching HLA type, together with CMV infection, was signaled by public TCR beta signatures. The study's findings and limits: HLA-C-restricted, CMV-specific TCR beta clonotypes were dominant ex vivo.

This CDR3 region has 15 residues. V was shortened by 10 bases and J by 7 bases, with 22 bases between the two germline ends. Germline V lookup: CDR1 SGHVS, CDR2 FNYEAQ. TCRdb recomputed calls from the reads with MiXCR, one row per CDR3 protein. This table has roughly 990,000 distinct CDR3 sequences, about 33% appearing once. On this clonotype itself: Its antigen is unknown.

The sequence derives from a human donor in good health (CMV status not recorded). Some clones in this sample may be carry-over from other donors' samples. Sequencing was performed on cultured CD8+ T cells from PBMCs, taken from culture after CMV antigen stimulation. The chain recombines TRBV7-6 with TRBJ2-2; maybe TRBD1 (5 bases). The DNA for the CDR3 is TGTGCCAACAGTACCGAACGGACATGGGACGGGGAGCTGTTTTTT. Translation gives CANSTERTWDGELFF. The full variable domain, with the rest looked up from reference TRBV7-6 and TRBJ2-2, is GAGVSQSPRYKVTKRGQDVALRCDPISGHVSLYWYRQALGQGPEFLTYFNYEAQQDKSGLPNDRFSAERPEGSISTLTIQRTEQRDSAMYRCANSTERTWDGELFFGEGSRLTVL.